This T cell receptor beta chain emerged from a study of shared clonotypes between healthy human individuals. About the research overall: Three plates each covered CD4 naive and memory; CD8 naive two, CD8 memory one.

As for this clone: Its antigen is unidentified.

General observations from the study: Sampling was confined to blood; repertoires within tissues likely differ.

It was across several immunoSEQ plates that each subset's genomic DNA was evenly split. Clones were read by immunoSEQ multiplex PCR, and TCRdb kept only the in-frame ones, dropping some. The sample has under 600,000 clones, 97% seen once. CDR1 and CDR2 from the germline V gene are MDHEN and SYDVKM. V was trimmed by 2 bases and J by 3 bases, leaving 10 bases between them. CDR3 size: 15 residues. Memory CD4+ cells were the fraction left after CD45RA+ naive selection. The specimen was naive CD4+ T cells sorted from blood. Described subset: CD45RA+ positively selected. The chain is built from TRBV28 and TRBJ2-2; D ambiguous. This receptor was taken from a woman in her thirties in good health. Written as DNA, the CDR3 is TGTGCCAGCAGTTTAATGCAAGGCTACACCGGGGAGCTGTTTTTT. It encodes CASSLMQGYTGELFF.